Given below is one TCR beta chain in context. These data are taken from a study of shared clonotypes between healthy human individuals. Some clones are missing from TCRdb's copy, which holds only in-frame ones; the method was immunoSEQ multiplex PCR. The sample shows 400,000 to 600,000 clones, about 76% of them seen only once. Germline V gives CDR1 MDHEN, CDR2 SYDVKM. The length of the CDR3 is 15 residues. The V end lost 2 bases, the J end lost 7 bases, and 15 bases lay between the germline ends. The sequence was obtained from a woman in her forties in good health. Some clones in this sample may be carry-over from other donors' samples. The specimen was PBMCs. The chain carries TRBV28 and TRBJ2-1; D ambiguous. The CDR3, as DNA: TGTGCCAGCAGTTTACTGGAGTCCCATAGGAATGAGCAGTTCTTC. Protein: CASSLLESHRNEQFF.